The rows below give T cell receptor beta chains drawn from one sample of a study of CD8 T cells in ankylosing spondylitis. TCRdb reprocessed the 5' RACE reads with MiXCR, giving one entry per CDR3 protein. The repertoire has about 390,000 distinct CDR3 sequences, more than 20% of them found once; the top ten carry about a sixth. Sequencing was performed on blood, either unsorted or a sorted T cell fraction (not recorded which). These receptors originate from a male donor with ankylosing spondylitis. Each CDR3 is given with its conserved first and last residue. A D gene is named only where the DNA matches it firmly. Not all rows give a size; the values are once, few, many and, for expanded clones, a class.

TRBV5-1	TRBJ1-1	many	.	CASSLSVRPMNTEAFF	TGCGCCAGCAGCTTGTCTGTGCGGCCGATGAACACTGAAGCTTTCTTT
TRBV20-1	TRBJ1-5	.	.	CSATKMGGLQPQHF	TGCAGTGCTACCAAGATGGGGGGTCTTCAGCCCCAGCATTTT
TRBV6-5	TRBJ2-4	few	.	CASSYSGLLAKNIQYF	TGTGCCAGCAGTTACTCCGGGCTACTAGCCAAAAACATTCAGTACTTC
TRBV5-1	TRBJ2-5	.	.	CASSLEYGLAETQYF	TGCGCCAGCAGCTTAGAATACGGTCTTGCAGAGACCCAGTACTTC
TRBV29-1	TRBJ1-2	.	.	CSVSSATRRGYTF	TGCAGCGTTAGCTCGGCAACACGACGGGGCTACACCTTC
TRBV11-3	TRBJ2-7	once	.	CASSSLLLAGRQYF	TGTGCCAGCAGCTCCCTCTTACTAGCTGGGAGGCAGTACTTC
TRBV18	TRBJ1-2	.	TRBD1	CASSPSEGGAGYTF	TGTGCCAGCTCACCAAGTGAAGGGGGCGCGGGCTACACCTTC
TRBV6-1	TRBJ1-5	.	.	CASRRGKNQPQHF	TGTGCCAGCCGCAGGGGCAAAAATCAGCCCCAGCATTTT
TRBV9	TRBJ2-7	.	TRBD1	CASSVGDRLASEQYF	TGTGCCAGCAGCGTAGGGGACAGGCTCGCGTCTGAGCAGTACTTC
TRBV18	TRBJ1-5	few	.	CASSPRGNSNQPQHF	TGTGCCAGCTCACCACGGGGTAATAGCAATCAGCCCCAGCATTTT
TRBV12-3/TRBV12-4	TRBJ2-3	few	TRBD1	CASKYWTGKADTQYF	TGTGCCAGCAAATACTGGACAGGGAAGGCAGATACGCAGTATTTT
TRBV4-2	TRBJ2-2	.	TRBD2	CASSQAPAGAGELFF	TGTGCCAGCAGCCAAGCTCCAGCGGGAGCCGGGGAGCTGTTTTTT
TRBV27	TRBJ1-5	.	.	CASSLDQFQPQHF	TGTGCCAGCAGCTTGGACCAGTTTCAACCCCAGCATTTT
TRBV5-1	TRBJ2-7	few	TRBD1	CASSTYRGGYEQYF	TGCGCCAGCAGCACCTACAGGGGCGGCTACGAGCAGTACTTC
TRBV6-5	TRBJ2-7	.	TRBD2	CASSYSGGPYEQYF	TGTGCCAGCAGTTACTCGGGAGGGCCCTACGAGCAGTACTTC
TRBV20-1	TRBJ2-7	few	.	CSVTGREYEQYF	TGCAGTGTTACCGGCAGGGAATACGAGCAGTACTTC
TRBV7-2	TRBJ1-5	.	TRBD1	CASSLASGGNQPQHF	TGTGCCAGCAGCTTAGCCTCAGGGGGCAACCAGCCCCAGCATTTT
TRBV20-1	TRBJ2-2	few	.	CSARDGGPITGELFF	TGCAGTGCTAGAGATGGAGGACCCATCACCGGGGAGCTGTTTTTT
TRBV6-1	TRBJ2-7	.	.	CASKKDRELPYEQYF	TGTGCCAGCAAAAAGGACCGGGAGCTTCCCTACGAGCAGTACTTC
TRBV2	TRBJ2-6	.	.	CASRALGANVLTF	TGTGCCAGCAGGGCCCTTGGGGCCAACGTCCTGACTTTC